These T cell receptor beta chains were read from a single sample in a study of cytomegalovirus exposure and HLA in healthy donors. TCRdb's copy holds only in-frame clones and misses some; the assay was immunoSEQ multiplex PCR. The table includes some 210,000 clones, around 87% detected once. Sequenced sample: PBMCs. The source of these receptors is a man aged 30 to 45 in good health and CMV-seronegative. The CDR3 runs from the conserved cysteine through the conserved F or W. A D gene is named only where the DNA matches it firmly. Expanded clones get a size class; other rows say once, few or many, or leave the size out.

J gene	clone size	D gene	V gene	CDR3 DNA	CDR3 protein
TRBJ2-2	-	-	TRBV15	TGTGCCACCAGCAGACACGGGAACACCGGGGAGCTGTTTTTT	CATSRHGNTGELFF
TRBJ2-1	few	-	TRBV6-5	TGTGCCAGCAGTTATTCTAGCTACAATGAGCAGTTCTTC	CASSYSSYNEQFF
TRBJ2-3	once	TRBD2	TRBV19	TGTGCCAGTAGTCCGGGACTAGCGGAAATCACAGATACGCAGTATTTT	CASSPGLAEITDTQYF
TRBJ1-1	-	TRBD1	TRBV18	TGTGCCAGCTCACCAAGAACAGGGGGGAACACTGAAGCTTTCTTT	CASSPRTGGNTEAFF
TRBJ1-3	-	TRBD1	TRBV6-5	TGTGCCAGCAACCACAGGGGTGGAAACACCATATATTTT	CASNHRGGNTIYF
TRBJ2-2	-	-	TRBV28	TGTGCCAGCAGTTTAGATCGGGACACCCACACCGGGGAGCTGTTTTTT	CASSLDRDTHTGELFF
TRBJ1-5	-	-	TRBV10-1	TGCGCCAGCAGTGAGGGGTTCAGGCAGCCCCAGCATTTT	CASSEGFRQPQHF
TRBJ1-2	-	-	TRBV28	TGTGCCAGCAGTTTAGTAGGCCCCGGGCGGGAGGGCTATGGCTACACCTTC	CASSLVGPGREGYGYTF
TRBJ1-1	-	-	TRBV6-5	TGTGCCAGCAGCGGGGAGGGGAACACTGAAGCTTTCTTT	CASSGEGNTEAFF
TRBJ2-1	-	TRBD2	TRBV18	TGTGCCAGCTCATCGGGACTAGCGGGAGGCCGCAATGAGCAGTTCTTC	CASSSGLAGGRNEQFF
TRBJ2-2	-	TRBD2	TRBV18	TGTGCCAGCTCACGCACGACTAGCGGAAGACTCACCGGGGAGCTGTTTTTT	CASSRTTSGRLTGELFF
TRBJ2-2	-	-	TRBV27	TGTGCCAGCAGTTTTTTGGGCCTCGGGGGCACCGGGGAGCTGTTTTTT	CASSFLGLGGTGELFF
TRBJ2-7	-	-	TRBV6-5	TGTGCCAGCAGTTACTCTGGGGGCCCCTACTACGAGCAGTACTTC	CASSYSGGPYYEQYF
TRBJ2-1	-	TRBD2	TRBV19	TGTGCCAGTGCTAGCGGGAGAACCCACAATGAGCAGTTCTTC	CASASGRTHNEQFF
TRBJ2-3	-	TRBD1	TRBV7-9	TGTGCCAGCAGGGGATACGGACAGGGAGGTATGACAGATACGCAGTATTTT	CASRGYGQGGMTDTQYF
TRBJ2-5	-	TRBD1	TRBV5-5	TGTGCCAGCAGCTCGATTGCGGGACAGGCAGAGACCCAGTACTTC	CASSSIAGQAETQYF
TRBJ2-5	-	-	TRBV11-3	TGTGCCAGCAGCTTAGTTTCAGGGGAACAAGAGACCCAGTACTTC	CASSLVSGEQETQYF
TRBJ1-1	-	-	TRBV10-3	TGTGCCATCAGTGGGGCACAGCACACTGAAGCTTTCTTT	CAISGAQHTEAFF
TRBJ2-2	-	TRBD1	TRBV19	TGTGCCAGTAGCCGAACAGGGGGTAACAGGGCCGGGGAGCTGTTTTTT	CASSRTGGNRAGELFF
TRBJ2-3	-	TRBD2	TRBV4-1	TGCGCCAGCAGCCTTGGGACTAGCGGGAGTGATACGCAGTATTTT	CASSLGTSGSDTQYF
TRBJ2-1	-	TRBD2	TRBV9	TGTGCCAGCAGCGCGACTGTAGCGGGGGCTACTAGGGAGCAGTTCTTC	CASSATVAGATREQFF
TRBJ2-1	-	TRBD2	TRBV7-9	TGTTCCAGCAGCGCGGCCGGGACTAGCAGTCACAATGAGCAGTTCTTC	CSSSAAGTSSHNEQFF
TRBJ2-2	-	-	TRBV4-3	TGCGCCAGCAGCCAAGTTTTCCGCACCGGGGAGCTGTTTTTT	CASSQVFRTGELFF
TRBJ1-2	-	TRBD1	TRBV2	TGTGCCAGCACCGGGACAGGTGGCTACACCTTC	CASTGTGGYTF
TRBJ2-3	-	TRBD2	TRBV6-1	TGTGCCAGCAGTGGGGGGACTAGCGGGAGCACAGATACGCAGTATTTT	CASSGGTSGSTDTQYF
TRBJ1-2	-	TRBD1	TRBV5-1	TGCGCCAGCAGCCCCGAGGGACAGGGGTTCTATGGCTACACCTTC	CASSPEGQGFYGYTF
TRBJ1-2	-	TRBD1	TRBV19	TGTGCCAGTAGTATCGCAAGGACAGGTGCAAGGGGCTACACCTTC	CASSIARTGARGYTF
TRBJ2-7	once	TRBD2	TRBV4-2	TGTGCCAGCAGCCTCACTAGCGGGCCCCCCGAGCAGTACTTC	CASSLTSGPPEQYF
TRBJ2-1	-	-	TRBV6-5	TGTGCCAGCAGTTACGCGGGACGTCAACACAATGAGCAGTTCTTC	CASSYAGRQHNEQFF
TRBJ2-7	-	-	TRBV6-6	TGTGCCAGCAGCGTAGCTGTGGGAGCCCTTCCCTACGAGCAGTACTTC	CASSVAVGALPYEQYF
TRBJ1-4	few	-	TRBV28	TGTGCCAGCAGTAGAATCGGGCAGGGCGGTGAAAAACTGTTTTTT	CASSRIGQGGEKLFF
TRBJ1-5	-	-	TRBV14	TGTGCCAGCAGCTCCTCTCGGGGTCAGCCCCAGCATTTT	CASSSSRGQPQHF
TRBJ2-2	-	TRBD2	TRBV7-2	TGTGCCAGCAGCTTAGGGGTAGCGGGGAACACCGGGGAGCTGTTTTTT	CASSLGVAGNTGELFF
TRBJ1-2	-	-	TRBV14	TGTGCCAGCAGCCAAGAAGGACGGAGGTTTTACGCCTTC	CASSQEGRRFYAF
TRBJ1-1	once	TRBD1	TRBV7-2	TGTGCCAGCAGCTCACAGGGGAGGAGGACTGAAGCTTTCTTT	CASSSQGRRTEAFF
TRBJ2-3	-	TRBD2	TRBV5-1	TGCGCCAGCAGCTTGGCCGGTTTAGCGGGGCGTTTAAGCACAGATACGCAGTATTTT	CASSLAGLAGRLSTDTQYF
TRBJ2-4	-	TRBD2	TRBV5-1	TGCGCCAGCAGCTTGGCTGGAGCGGGGGCCAAAAACAGTCAGTACTTC	CASSLAGAGAKNSQYF
TRBJ2-3	-	-	TRBV5-6	TGTGCCAGCAGCTTGTCAATCCAGCGGGGCACAGATACGCAGTATTTT	CASSLSIQRGTDTQYF
TRBJ2-7	-	TRBD1	TRBV6-4	TGTGCCAGCAGTGAGGACGGACAGGCAGTTGTGCAGTACTTC	CASSEDGQAVVQYF
TRBJ2-4	-	TRBD1	TRBV7-9	TGTGCCAGCAGCTCCCGGGACAGGTCAAACATTCAGTACTTC	CASSSRDRSNIQYF
TRBJ2-5	-	TRBD1	TRBV4-1	TGCGCCAGCAGCCAAGGAGGGACAGGGAAAGAGACCCAGTACTTC	CASSQGGTGKETQYF
TRBJ2-7	-	-	TRBV9	TGTGCCAGCTCCTCCGGACAGTCCTCCTACGAGCAGTACTTC	CASSSGQSSYEQYF
TRBJ1-1	-	TRBD1	TRBV27	TGTGCCAGCAGTCGACAGGGGTGGACTGAAGCTTTCTTT	CASSRQGWTEAFF
TRBJ1-5	few	-	TRBV6-1	TGTGCCAGCAGTGAAAGGGGATGGTCCCAACCAAATCAGCCCCAGCATTTT	CASSERGWSQPNQPQHF
TRBJ1-1	-	TRBD1	TRBV5-5	TGTGCCAGCAGCCGGAGACAGGGCATGAACACTGAAGCTTTCTTT	CASSRRQGMNTEAFF
TRBJ1-3	few	-	TRBV19	TGTGCCAGTAGTATGGTGGGGAGAGGAAACACCATATATTTT	CASSMVGRGNTIYF
TRBJ2-2	-	-	TRBV15	TGTGCCACCAGCGTCGGGCAGGGTGTAGGAGGGGAGCTGTTTTTT	CATSVGQGVGGELFF
TRBJ1-2	-	TRBD1	TRBV19	TGTGCCAGCAGGGACAGGGGGCTCTATGGCTACACCTTC	CASRDRGLYGYTF
TRBJ2-1	-	TRBD1	TRBV15	TGTGCCACCAGCAGGGGATCAACAGGGGAAATTCAGTTCTTC	CATSRGSTGEIQFF
TRBJ1-6	-	-	TRBV28	TGTGCCAGCCTCACACCGAATTCACCCCTCCACTTT	CASLTPNSPLHF